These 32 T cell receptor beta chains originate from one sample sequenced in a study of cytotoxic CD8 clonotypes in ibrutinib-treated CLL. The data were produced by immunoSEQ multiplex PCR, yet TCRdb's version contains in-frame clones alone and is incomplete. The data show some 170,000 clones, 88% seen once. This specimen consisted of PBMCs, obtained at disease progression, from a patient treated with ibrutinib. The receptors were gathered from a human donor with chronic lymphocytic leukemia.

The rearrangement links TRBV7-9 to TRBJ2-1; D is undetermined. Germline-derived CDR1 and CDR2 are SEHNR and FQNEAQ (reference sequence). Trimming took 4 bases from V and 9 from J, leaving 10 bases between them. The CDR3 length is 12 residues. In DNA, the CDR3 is TGTGCCAGCAGCTCCTTGGGGATTGAGCAGTTCTTC. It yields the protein CASSSLGIEQFF.

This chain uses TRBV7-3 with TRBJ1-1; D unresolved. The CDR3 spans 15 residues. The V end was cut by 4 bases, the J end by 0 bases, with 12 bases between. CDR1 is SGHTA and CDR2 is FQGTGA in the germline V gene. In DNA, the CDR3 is TGTGCCAGCAGCTCCAGCGCCGGCTTGAACACTGAAGCTTTCTTT. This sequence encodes CASSSSAGLNTEAFF. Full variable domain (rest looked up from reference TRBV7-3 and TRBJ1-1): GAGVSQTPSNKVTEKGKYVELRCDPISGHTALYWYRQSLGQGPEFLIYFQGTGAADDSGLPNDRFFAVRPEGSVSTLKIQRTERGDSAVYLCASSSSAGLNTEAFFGQGTRLTVV.

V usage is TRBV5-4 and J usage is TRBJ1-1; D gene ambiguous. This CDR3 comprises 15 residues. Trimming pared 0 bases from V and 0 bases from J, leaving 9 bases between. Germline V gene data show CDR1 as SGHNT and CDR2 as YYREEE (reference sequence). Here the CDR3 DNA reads TGTGCCAGCAGCTTGGTACCCGTATTGAACACTGAAGCTTTCTTT. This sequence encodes CASSLVPVLNTEAFF.

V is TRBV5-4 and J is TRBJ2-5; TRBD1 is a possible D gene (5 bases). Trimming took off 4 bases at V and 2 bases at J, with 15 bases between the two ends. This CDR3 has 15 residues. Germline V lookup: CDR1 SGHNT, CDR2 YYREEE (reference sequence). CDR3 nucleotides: TGTGCCAGCAGCAGGGCTAGACAGTTACAAGAGACCCAGTACTTC. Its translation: CASSRARQLQETQYF. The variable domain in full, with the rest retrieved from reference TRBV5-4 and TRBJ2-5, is ETGVTQSPTHLIKTRGQQVTLRCSSQSGHNTVSWYQQALGQGPQFIFQYYREEENGRGNFPPRFSGLQFPNYSSELNVNALELDDSALYLCASSRARQLQETQYFGPGTRLLVL.

The CDR3 DNA reads TGTGCCAGCTCACGGCTCGGGACAGGGGAGGTTGCAACTAATGAAAAACTGTTTTTT. This sequence encodes CASSRLGTGEVATNEKLFF. The chain has TRBV18 and TRBJ1-4; 10 bases match TRBD1. V dropped 4 bases and J dropped 0; count of bases not matched to a gene: 11. CDR1 and CDR2 (germline): KGHSH, LQKENI. The CDR3 sequence is 19 residues long.

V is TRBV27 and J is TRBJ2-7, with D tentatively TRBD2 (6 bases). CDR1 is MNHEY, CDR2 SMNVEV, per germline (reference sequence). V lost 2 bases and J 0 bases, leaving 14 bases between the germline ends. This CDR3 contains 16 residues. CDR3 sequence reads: CASSLTGTRLSYEQYF. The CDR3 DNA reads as TGTGCCAGCAGTTTAACCGGGACTCGACTCTCCTACGAGCAGTACTTC.

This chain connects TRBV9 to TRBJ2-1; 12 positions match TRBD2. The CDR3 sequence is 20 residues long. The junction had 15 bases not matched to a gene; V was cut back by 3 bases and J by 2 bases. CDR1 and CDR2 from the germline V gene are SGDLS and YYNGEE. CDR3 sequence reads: CASSAQPTSGRVSPYNEQFF. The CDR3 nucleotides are TGTGCCAGCAGCGCCCAACCGACTAGCGGGAGAGTTAGCCCCTACAATGAGCAGTTCTTC.

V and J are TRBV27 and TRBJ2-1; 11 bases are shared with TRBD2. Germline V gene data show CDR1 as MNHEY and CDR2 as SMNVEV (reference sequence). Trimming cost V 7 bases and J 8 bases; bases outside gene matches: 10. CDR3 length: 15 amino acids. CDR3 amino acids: CASTLAGGGDDEQFF. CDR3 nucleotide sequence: TGTGCCAGCACCCTAGCGGGAGGAGGGGACGATGAGCAGTTCTTC.

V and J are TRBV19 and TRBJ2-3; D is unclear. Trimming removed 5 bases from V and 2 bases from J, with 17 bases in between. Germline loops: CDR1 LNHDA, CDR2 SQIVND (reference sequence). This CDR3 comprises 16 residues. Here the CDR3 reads CASSPLKKAPTDTQYF. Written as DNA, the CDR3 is TGTGCCAGTAGTCCCCTAAAGAAGGCACCCACAGATACGCAGTATTTT.

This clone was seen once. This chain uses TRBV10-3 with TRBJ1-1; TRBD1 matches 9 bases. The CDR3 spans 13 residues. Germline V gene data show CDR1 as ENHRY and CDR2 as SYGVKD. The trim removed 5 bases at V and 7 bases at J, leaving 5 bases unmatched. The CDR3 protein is CAISLRTGDEAFF. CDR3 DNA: TGTGCCATCAGTCTCCGGACAGGGGATGAAGCTTTCTTT.

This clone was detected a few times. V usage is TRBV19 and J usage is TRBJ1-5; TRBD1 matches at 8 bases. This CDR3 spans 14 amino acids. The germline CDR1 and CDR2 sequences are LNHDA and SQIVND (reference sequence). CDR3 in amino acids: CAHSTGDSNQPQHF. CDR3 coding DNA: TGTGCTCACTCGACAGGGGATAGCAATCAGCCCCAGCATTTT.

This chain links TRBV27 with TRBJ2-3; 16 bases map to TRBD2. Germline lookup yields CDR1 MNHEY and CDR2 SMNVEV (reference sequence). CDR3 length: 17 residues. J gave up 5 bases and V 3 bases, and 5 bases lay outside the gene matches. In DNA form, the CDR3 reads TGTGCCAGCAGTTTGGGTGGGACTAGCGGGAGGGGAGATACGCAGTATTTT. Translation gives CASSLGGTSGRGDTQYF.

As DNA, the CDR3 is TGTGCCAGCAGCTTAGATGGCCCGTTGGATACGCAGTATTTT. Its protein product is CASSLDGPLDTQYF. This chain links TRBV7-2 with TRBJ2-3; D ambiguous. Germline V gene sequence: CDR1 SGHTA, CDR2 FQGNSA. V dropped 1 base and J dropped 6 bases, with 11 bases sitting between them. The CDR3 covers 14 residues.

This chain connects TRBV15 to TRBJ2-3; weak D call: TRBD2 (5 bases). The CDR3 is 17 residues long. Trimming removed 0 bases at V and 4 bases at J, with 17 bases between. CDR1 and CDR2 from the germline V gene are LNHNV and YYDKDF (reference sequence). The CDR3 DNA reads TGTGCCACCAGCAGAGATCCCGGGATGGCGAGGCCAGATACGCAGTATTTT. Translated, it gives CATSRDPGMARPDTQYF.

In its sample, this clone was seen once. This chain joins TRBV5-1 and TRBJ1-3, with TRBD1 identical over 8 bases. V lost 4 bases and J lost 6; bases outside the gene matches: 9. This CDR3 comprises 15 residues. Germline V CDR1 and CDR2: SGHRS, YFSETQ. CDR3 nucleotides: TGCGCCAGCAGCCTCAGGACAGGGACAGCAAACACCATATATTTT. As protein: CASSLRTGTANTIYF. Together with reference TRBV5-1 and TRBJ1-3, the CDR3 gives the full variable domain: KAGVTQTPRYLIKTRGQQVTLSCSPISGHRSVSWYQQTPGQGLQFLFEYFSETQRNKGNFPGRFSGRQFSNSRSEMNVSTLELGDSALYLCASSLRTGTANTIYFGEGSWLTVV.

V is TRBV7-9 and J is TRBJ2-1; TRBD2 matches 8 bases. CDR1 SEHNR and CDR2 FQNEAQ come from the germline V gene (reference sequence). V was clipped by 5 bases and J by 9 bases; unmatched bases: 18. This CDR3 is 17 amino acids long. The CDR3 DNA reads TGTGCCAGCAGCCCTACGGGGGGGGCTCGTATAGCAGGTGAGCAGTTCTTC. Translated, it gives CASSPTGGARIAGEQFF.

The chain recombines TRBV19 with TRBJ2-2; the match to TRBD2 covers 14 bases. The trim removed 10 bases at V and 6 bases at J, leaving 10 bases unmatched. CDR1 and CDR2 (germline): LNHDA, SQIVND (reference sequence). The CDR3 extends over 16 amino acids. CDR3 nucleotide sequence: TGTGCCACCCGGGGACTAGCGGGAGTGGTCGCCGGGGAGCTGTTTTTT. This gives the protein CATRGLAGVVAGELFF. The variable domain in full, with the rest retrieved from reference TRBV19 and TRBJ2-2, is DGGITQSPKYLFRKEGQNVTLSCEQNLNHDAMYWYRQDPGQGLRLIYYSQIVNDFQKGDIAEGYSVSREKKESFPLTVTSAQKNPTAFYLCATRGLAGVVAGELFFGEGSRLTVL.

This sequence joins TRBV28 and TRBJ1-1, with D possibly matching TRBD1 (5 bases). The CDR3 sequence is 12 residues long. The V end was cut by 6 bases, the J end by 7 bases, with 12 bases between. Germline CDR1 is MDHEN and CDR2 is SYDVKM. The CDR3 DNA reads TGTGCCAGCAGAAACAGGTTTGGTGAAGCTTTCTTT. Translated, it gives CASRNRFGEAFF.

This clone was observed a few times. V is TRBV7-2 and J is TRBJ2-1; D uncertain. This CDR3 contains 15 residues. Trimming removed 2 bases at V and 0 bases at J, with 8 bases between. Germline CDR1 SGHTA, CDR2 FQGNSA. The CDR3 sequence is CASSLKWSSYNEQFF. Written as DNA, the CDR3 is TGTGCCAGCAGCTTAAAGTGGAGCTCCTACAATGAGCAGTTCTTC.

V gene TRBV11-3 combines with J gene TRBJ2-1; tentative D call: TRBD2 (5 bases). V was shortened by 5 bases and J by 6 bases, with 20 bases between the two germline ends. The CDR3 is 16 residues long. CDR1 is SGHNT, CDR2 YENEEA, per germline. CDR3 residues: CASSIGRLRTFNEQFF. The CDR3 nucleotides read TGTGCCAGCAGCATCGGACGCCTGCGGACTTTCAATGAGCAGTTCTTC.

CDR3 bases: TGTGCCAGCAGCTTTTCGGCTCGAGTTTTTTCTGAGCAGTTCTTC. It encodes CASSFSARVFSEQFF. This rearrangement joins TRBV7-9 to TRBJ2-1; D uncertain. The length of the CDR3 is 15 residues. Trimming stripped 3 bases from V and 9 bases from J, with 18 bases between. Germline V gene sequence: CDR1 SEHNR, CDR2 FQNEAQ (reference sequence).

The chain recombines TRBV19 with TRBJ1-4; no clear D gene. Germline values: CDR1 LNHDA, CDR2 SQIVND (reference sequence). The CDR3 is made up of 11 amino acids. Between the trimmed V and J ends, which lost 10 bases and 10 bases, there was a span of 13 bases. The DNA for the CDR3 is TGTGCCACCACGGGTGGGGTAAAACTGTTTTTT. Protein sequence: CATTGGVKLFF. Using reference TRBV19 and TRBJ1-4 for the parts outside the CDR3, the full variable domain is DGGITQSPKYLFRKEGQNVTLSCEQNLNHDAMYWYRQDPGQGLRLIYYSQIVNDFQKGDIAEGYSVSREKKESFPLTVTSAQKNPTAFYLCATTGGVKLFFGSGTQLSVL.

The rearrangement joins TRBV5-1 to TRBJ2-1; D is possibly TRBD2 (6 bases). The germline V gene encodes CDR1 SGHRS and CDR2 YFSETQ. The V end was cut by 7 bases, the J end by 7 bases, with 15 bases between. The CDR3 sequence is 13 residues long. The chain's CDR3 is CASGYGTDNEQFF. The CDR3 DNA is TGCGCCAGCGGATACGGGACTGATAATGAGCAGTTCTTC.

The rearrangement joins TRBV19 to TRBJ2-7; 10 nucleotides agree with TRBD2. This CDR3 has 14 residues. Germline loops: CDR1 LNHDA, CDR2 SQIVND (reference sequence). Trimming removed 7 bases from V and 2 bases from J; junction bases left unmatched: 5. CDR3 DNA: TGTGCCAGTATGGCTAGCGGGAGCACCTACGAGCAGTACTTC. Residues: CASMASGSTYEQYF.

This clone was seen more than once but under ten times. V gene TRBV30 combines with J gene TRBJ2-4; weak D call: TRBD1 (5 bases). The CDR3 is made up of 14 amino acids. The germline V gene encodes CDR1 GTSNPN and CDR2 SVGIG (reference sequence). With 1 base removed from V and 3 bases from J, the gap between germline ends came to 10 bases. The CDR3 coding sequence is TGTGCCTGGAGTGGGGGCGTTCGCAAAAACATTCAGTACTTC. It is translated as CAWSGGVRKNIQYF.

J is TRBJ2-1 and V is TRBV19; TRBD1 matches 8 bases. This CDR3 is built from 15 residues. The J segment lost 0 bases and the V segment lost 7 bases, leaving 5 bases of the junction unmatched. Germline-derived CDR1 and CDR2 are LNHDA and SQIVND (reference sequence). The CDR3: CASTIQGGSYNEQFF. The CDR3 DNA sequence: TGTGCCAGTACAATACAGGGGGGCTCCTACAATGAGCAGTTCTTC.

This chain's CDR3 is CASSLGGTSGMYEQYF. The CDR3 DNA is TGTGCCAGCAGCTTGGGAGGGACTAGCGGGATGTACGAGCAGTACTTC. V usage is TRBV5-6 and J usage is TRBJ2-7, with 13 bases matching TRBD2. J gave up 4 bases and V 0 bases, and 4 bases lay outside the gene matches. The CDR3 covers 16 residues. Germline V gene data show CDR1 as SGHDT and CDR2 as YYEEEE. The full variable domain, completed using reference TRBV5-6 and TRBJ2-7, is DAGVTQSPTHLIKTRGQQVTLRCSPKSGHDTVSWYQQALGQGPQFIFQYYEEEERQRGNFPDRFSGHQFPNYSSELNVNALLLGDSALYLCASSLGGTSGMYEQYFGPGTRLTVT.

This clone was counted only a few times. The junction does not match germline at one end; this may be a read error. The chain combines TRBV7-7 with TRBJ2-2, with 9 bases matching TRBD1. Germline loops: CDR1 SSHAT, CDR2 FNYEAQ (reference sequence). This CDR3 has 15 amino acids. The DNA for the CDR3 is TGTGCTAGCAGCTTACAGGGGGCTAGCACCGGGGAGCTGTTTTTT. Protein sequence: CASSLQGASTGELFF.

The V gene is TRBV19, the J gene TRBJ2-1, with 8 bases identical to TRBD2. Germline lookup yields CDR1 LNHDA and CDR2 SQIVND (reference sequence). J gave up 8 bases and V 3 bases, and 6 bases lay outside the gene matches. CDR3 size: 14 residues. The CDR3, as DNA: TGTGCCAGTAGTATTAAGCGGGAGCTTCATGAGCAGTTCTTC. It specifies CASSIKRELHEQFF.

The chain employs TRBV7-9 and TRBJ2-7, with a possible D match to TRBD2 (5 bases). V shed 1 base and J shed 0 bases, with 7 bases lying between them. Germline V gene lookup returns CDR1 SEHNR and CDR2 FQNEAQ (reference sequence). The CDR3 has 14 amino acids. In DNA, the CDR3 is TGTGCCAGCAGCTTAGTAACTAGCTCCTACGAGCAGTACTTC. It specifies CASSLVTSSYEQYF.

The DNA of the CDR3 is TGCGCCAGCAGCTTACTAGCGGAGACTCTGGAGACCCAGTACTTC. Amino acids: CASSLLAETLETQYF. The chain couples TRBV5-1 to TRBJ2-5; TRBD2 agrees at 8 bases. After removal of 2 bases from V and 5 bases from J, the junction contained 8 bases not matched to a gene. Germline V gene sequence: CDR1 SGHRS, CDR2 YFSETQ. The CDR3 spans 15 residues. The complete variable domain, with remaining parts taken from reference TRBV5-1 and TRBJ2-5, reads KAGVTQTPRYLIKTRGQQVTLSCSPISGHRSVSWYQQTPGQGLQFLFEYFSETQRNKGNFPGRFSGRQFSNSRSEMNVSTLELGDSALYLCASSLLAETLETQYFGPGTRLLVL.

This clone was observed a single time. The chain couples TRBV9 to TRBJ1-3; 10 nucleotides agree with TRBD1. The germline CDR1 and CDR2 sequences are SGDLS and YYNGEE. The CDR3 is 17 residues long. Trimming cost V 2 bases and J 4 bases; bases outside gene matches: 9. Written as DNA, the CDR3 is TGTGCCAGCAGCGTGACAGGGGGCCCTTCGATCGGAAACACCATATATTTT. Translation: CASSVTGGPSIGNTIYF.